A selection of T cell receptor beta chains follows, all from one sample in a study of patients and donors after allogeneic stem cell transplantation. TCRdb re-analysed the RT-PCR reads in MiXCR, keeping a single row per CDR3 protein. The sample contains fewer than 75,000 distinct CDR3 sequences, less than 30% of which appear only once. The material sequenced was blood, either unsorted or a sorted T cell fraction (not recorded which). The receptors stem from a human donor who was either an allogeneic HSCT recipient or a stem cell or donor lymphocyte infusion donor (not recorded which). It is not recorded whose cells these are; they may come from a transplant donor. The CDR3 runs from the conserved cysteine through the conserved F or W. Fields, in order: clone size, J gene, V gene, D gene, CDR3 DNA, CDR3 protein. The D gene is left open where the match is weak. Clone size is given for some rows only: seen once, a few or many times, or a class if the clone is expanded.

size: .
J: TRBJ2-1
V: TRBV19
D: .
DNA: TGTGCCAGTAGTATTGCCGGGACAAGCAATGAGCAGTTCTTC
CDR3: CASSIAGTSNEQFF

size: few
J: TRBJ1-3
V: TRBV21-1
D: .
DNA: TGTGCCAGCAGCAAAGATCACGACTCTGGAAACACCATATATTTT
CDR3: CASSKDHDSGNTIYF

size: few
J: TRBJ1-2
V: TRBV6-6
D: .
DNA: TGTGCCAGCAGTTACGAGGACTATGGCTACACCTTC
CDR3: CASSYEDYGYTF

size: .
J: TRBJ2-2
V: TRBV5-1
D: .
DNA: TGCGCCAGCAGCGAGAGGACTATCTTCACCGGGGAGCTGTTTTTT
CDR3: CASSERTIFTGELFF

size: .
J: TRBJ1-5
V: TRBV20-1
D: .
DNA: TGCAGTGCGTTACAGCATAGCAATCAGCCCCAGCATTTT
CDR3: CSALQHSNQPQHF

size: .
J: TRBJ1-1
V: TRBV9
D: .
DNA: TGTGCCAGCCCCTCCGGGACTACCACACGGGACACTGAAGCTTTCTTT
CDR3: CASPSGTTTRDTEAFF

size: many
J: TRBJ2-1
V: TRBV6-5
D: .
DNA: TGTGCCAGCAGACAAGACAATGAGCAGTTCTTC
CDR3: CASRQDNEQFF

size: .
J: TRBJ2-3
V: TRBV24-1
D: TRBD2
DNA: TGTGCCACCCGGGGGGAATCCACAGATACGCAGTATTTT
CDR3: CATRGESTDTQYF

size: many
J: TRBJ2-5
V: TRBV29-1
D: TRBD1
DNA: TGCAGCGCTATAAGGACAGGGACGGAGACCCAGTACTTC
CDR3: CSAIRTGTETQYF

size: .
J: TRBJ2-7
V: TRBV2
D: TRBD2
DNA: TGTGCCAGCAGTGACGGACTAGCTGGCGAGCAGTACTTC
CDR3: CASSDGLAGEQYF

size: .
J: TRBJ2-1
V: TRBV20-1
D: TRBD1
DNA: TGCAGTGCCAACAGGGGAGTCTACAATGAGCAGTTCTTC
CDR3: CSANRGVYNEQFF

size: medium-sized
J: TRBJ2-5
V: TRBV7-2
D: .
DNA: TGTGCCAGCAGCTTAGTGCAGGGTAGGAAGACCCAGTACTTC
CDR3: CASSLVQGRKTQYF

size: few
J: TRBJ1-2
V: TRBV6-6
D: .
DNA: TGTGCCAGCACCTACGGGGGACTGGTAAACTATGGCTACACCTTC
CDR3: CASTYGGLVNYGYTF

size: few
J: TRBJ2-7
V: TRBV5-1
D: .
DNA: TGCGCCAGCAGCTTGGAAGGGGGTACCTACGAGCAGTACTTC
CDR3: CASSLEGGTYEQYF

size: .
J: TRBJ2-7
V: TRBV6-2/TRBV6-3
D: .
DNA: TGTGCCAGCACCCTAGACGGGGCATACGAGCAGTACTTC
CDR3: CASTLDGAYEQYF

size: many
J: TRBJ1-1
V: TRBV4-3
D: .
DNA: TGCGCCAGCAGCCAAGTTTGGGGGGACATTACTCACGGGCACACTGAAGCTTTCTTT
CDR3: CASSQVWGDITHGHTEAFF

size: few
J: TRBJ1-2
V: TRBV29-1
D: .
DNA: TGCAGCGTTGAGGAACAGGGCAACTATGGCTACACCTTC
CDR3: CSVEEQGNYGYTF

size: few
J: TRBJ1-1
V: TRBV4-3
D: .
DNA: TGCGCCAGCAGCCAAGGGGCGGCGACACCCTTTTTCGGTGAAGCTTTCTTT
CDR3: CASSQGAATPFFGEAFF

size: many
J: TRBJ1-1
V: TRBV7-6
D: .
DNA: TGTGCCAGCAGCCGCGGCCAGAACACTGAAGCTTTCTTT
CDR3: CASSRGQNTEAFF

size: .
J: TRBJ1-1
V: TRBV7-2
D: .
DNA: TGTGCCAGCAGCTCCGACATCCTGATGAACACTGAAGCTTTCTTT
CDR3: CASSSDILMNTEAFF

size: .
J: TRBJ2-5
V: TRBV29-1
D: .
DNA: TGCAGCGTTGGGCGAGAGACCCAGTACTTC
CDR3: CSVGRETQYF

size: few
J: TRBJ1-2
V: TRBV14
D: .
DNA: TGTGCCAGCAGCCAAGGGGGTGTCCGACGTCCCCTTGGCTACACCTTC
CDR3: CASSQGGVRRPLGYTF